The 2 T cell receptor beta chains listed next were all sequenced from one sample in a study of blood T cell repertoires in COVID-19. This table comes from immunoSEQ multiplex PCR, and its TCRdb copy is limited to in-frame clones, with some not included. The sample yields about 280,000 clones, more than 80% seen once. Sequenced sample: PBMCs or T cells enriched from blood (not recorded which). Receptors were obtained from a woman aged 25 to 39 with acute COVID-19.

CDR3 sequence: CASSPLIEGGVRGYTF. As DNA, the CDR3 is TGTGCCAGCAGTCCACTAATCGAGGGCGGGGTAAGAGGCTACACCTTC. The chain combines TRBV27 with TRBJ1-2, with D unclear. The germline V and J ends were trimmed by 5 bases and 8 bases, with 24 bases remaining between them. The CDR3 consists of 16 residues. Germline V CDR1 and CDR2: MNHEY, SMNVEV (reference sequence).

V is TRBV5-1 and J is TRBJ1-4; 7 bases align to TRBD1. CDR1 and CDR2 (germline): SGHRS, YFSETQ. The CDR3 covers 17 residues. The V segment lost 0 bases and the J segment 0 bases; nucleotides outside the gene matches: 5. CDR3 DNA sequence: TGCGCCAGCAGCTTGGGACAGGGAAAGGCAACTAATGAAAAACTGTTTTTT. Its protein product is CASSLGQGKATNEKLFF.